These 22 T cell receptor beta chains were all obtained from the same sample, sequenced in a study of CD8 T cells in Susac syndrome. The authors reverse transcribed roughly 0.5 to 1 ug RNA with random hexamers. TCRdb re-called the immunoSEQ multiplex PCR reads through MiXCR, storing one row per CDR3 protein. The sample includes approximately 150,000 distinct CDR3 sequences, 92% seen only once; the top ten take 0.065% to 0.085%. The sample consisted of CD4+ T cells from PBMCs. The receptors shown here come from a human donor in good health.

This clonotype was detected only once. The gene calls are TRBV9 and TRBJ1-2, with a weak D call TRBD1 (5 bases). V lost 6 bases to trimming and J lost 6 bases, with 18 bases between them. Germline loops: CDR1 SGDLS, CDR2 YYNGEE. The CDR3 is made up of 14 amino acids. CDR3 bases: TGTGCCAGCACCCCCACCGGGCAGGGTGATGGCTACACCTTC. It yields the protein CASTPTGQGDGYTF.

The chain joins TRBV20-1 to TRBJ1-4; 9 positions agree with TRBD1. Germline trimming cut 8 bases from V and 10 bases from J; bases unmatched to any gene: 8. The length of the CDR3 is 12 residues. CDR1 and CDR2 from the germline V gene are DFQATT and SNEGSKA (reference sequence). The CDR3, as DNA: TGCAGTTCCATAACAGGGGGCGGAAAACTGTTTTTT. Protein sequence: CSSITGGGKLFF.

J is TRBJ2-5 and V is TRBV9; no clear D. The V end was cut by 3 bases, the J end by 4 bases, with 10 bases between. CDR3 size: 13 residues. Germline-derived CDR1 and CDR2 are SGDLS and YYNGEE. CDR3 bases: TGTGCCAGCAGCGCCGTGAGTCCAGAGACCCAGTACTTC. Its protein product is CASSAVSPETQYF.

This clonotype was detected a few times. This chain uses TRBV7-2 with TRBJ2-5; unclear D gene. Germline V gene lookup returns CDR1 SGHTA and CDR2 FQGNSA. CDR3 length equals 11 residues. V shed 5 bases and J shed 5 bases, with 6 bases lying between them. CDR3 region: CASSQEETQYF. The CDR3 nucleotides read TGTGCCAGCAGCCAGGAGGAGACCCAGTACTTC.

The chain uses TRBV28 and TRBJ2-1; 15 bases are a match to TRBD2. V lost 1 base to trimming and J lost 9 bases; unmatched junction nucleotides: 4. The germline CDR1 and CDR2 sequences are MDHEN and SYDVKM. The CDR3 sequence is 16 residues long. CDR3 sequence (DNA): TGTGCCAGCAGTTTATCCGGGACTAGCGGGAGGAGTGAGCAGTTCTTC. This sequence encodes CASSLSGTSGRSEQFF.

The chain uses TRBV9 and TRBJ1-1; D is unresolved. In germline, CDR1 is SGDLS, CDR2 YYNGEE. The ends were cut back, 3 bases at V and 0 bases at J, with 12 bases in the middle. CDR3 length equals 15 residues. CDR3 sequence: CASSEGSPLNTEAFF. For the CDR3, the DNA is TGTGCCAGCAGCGAAGGGAGCCCTTTGAACACTGAAGCTTTCTTT.

The V gene is TRBV28, the J gene TRBJ1-5, with D possibly TRBD1 on 5 matching bases. Germline V gene lookup returns CDR1 MDHEN and CDR2 SYDVKM. Deletions cut 6 bases from V and 0 bases from J, with 9 bases between. The length of the CDR3 is 14 residues. CDR3 amino acids: CASRTGYSNQPQHF. The DNA for the CDR3 is TGTGCCAGCAGAACAGGCTATAGCAATCAGCCCCAGCATTTT.

The J gene is TRBJ1-4, the V gene TRBV7-9; tentative D call: TRBD1 (5 bases). This CDR3 is built from 15 residues. The germline V gene has CDR1 SEHNR and CDR2 FQNEAQ (reference sequence). Trimming took off 5 bases at V and 2 bases at J, with 12 bases between the two ends. CDR3 coding DNA: TGTGCCAGCAGCCCGTGGGGCGGGACTAATGAAAAACTGTTTTTT. Translated, it gives CASSPWGGTNEKLFF.

The chain recombines TRBV20-1 with TRBJ1-5; the D gene is possibly TRBD1 (5 bases). This CDR3 contains 14 residues. V shed 0 bases and J shed 2 bases, with 8 bases lying between them. CDR1 is DFQATT, CDR2 SNEGSKA, per germline (reference sequence). The CDR3 DNA is TGCAGTGCTAGAGAAAGGGGTGGCAATCAGCCCCAGCATTTT. Amino acid sequence: CSARERGGNQPQHF.

The chain employs TRBV9 and TRBJ1-2; D uncertain. The CDR3 sequence is 15 residues long. CDR1 is SGDLS, CDR2 YYNGEE, per germline. V gave up 4 bases and J gave up 6 bases, with 19 bases separating them. This CDR3 reads CASSPRTPRKDGYTF. The DNA for the CDR3 is TGTGCCAGCAGCCCCCGGACCCCTCGGAAGGATGGCTACACCTTC. The full variable domain, completed using reference TRBV9 and TRBJ1-2, is DSGVTQTPKHLITATGQRVTLRCSPRSGDLSVYWYQQSLDQGLQFLIQYYNGEERAKGNILERFSAQQFPDLHSELNLSSLELGDSALYFCASSPRTPRKDGYTFGSGTRLTVV.

This chain connects TRBV19 to TRBJ1-5; the D gene is possibly TRBD1 (5 bases). The CDR3 has 16 amino acids. V dropped 4 bases and J dropped 0 bases, with 13 bases sitting between them. The germline CDR1 and CDR2 sequences are LNHDA and SQIVND (reference sequence). The CDR3: CASSNPGSYSNQPQHF. The CDR3 DNA follows: TGTGCCAGTAGTAACCCAGGGAGCTATAGCAATCAGCCCCAGCATTTT.

The chain is built from TRBV6-6 and TRBJ1-5, with D perhaps TRBD1 (5 bases). The CDR3 has 14 residues. V was cut by 6 bases and J by 3 bases, with 12 bases left in between. The germline CDR1 and CDR2 sequences are MNHNY and SVGAGI (reference sequence). As DNA, the CDR3 is TGTGCCAGCAGCACCGGGGCCTTCAATCAGCCCCAGCATTTT. It yields the protein CASSTGAFNQPQHF.

V usage is TRBV3-1 and J usage is TRBJ2-7, with 8 bases fitting TRBD2. V was pared by 5 bases and J by 0 bases, with 9 bases of the junction left unmatched. Germline-derived CDR1 and CDR2 are LGHDT and YNNKEL (reference sequence). The CDR3 covers 16 residues. The DNA for the CDR3 is TGTGCCAGCAGCGCCCGACTAGCGAGGAGCTCCTACGAGCAGTACTTC. Translating it yields CASSARLARSSYEQYF.

J is TRBJ1-2 and V is TRBV30, with 9 bases fitting TRBD1. V lost 2 bases and J lost 0; bases outside the gene matches: 4. Germline assignment: CDR1 GTSNPN and CDR2 SVGIG (reference sequence). This CDR3 contains 15 residues. CDR3 coding DNA: TGTGCCTGGAGTAAGGACAGGGGACCTAACTATGGCTACACCTTC. Amino acid sequence: CAWSKDRGPNYGYTF.

The chain carries TRBV7-9 and TRBJ1-1, with D perhaps matching TRBD1 (5 bases). Trimming left V 5 bases short and J 6 bases short, with 19 bases between. The germline gives CDR1 SEHNR, CDR2 FQNEAQ (reference sequence). This CDR3 contains 15 residues. The CDR3 coding sequence is TGTGCCAGCAGCCATAAAACCCAGGGAAGCCCTGAAGCTTTCTTT. This codes for CASSHKTQGSPEAFF.

The chain employs TRBV2 and TRBJ2-7; TRBD1 matches at 8 bases. The J segment lost 2 bases and the V segment lost 6 bases, leaving 6 bases of the junction unmatched. The CDR3 extends over 14 amino acids. CDR1 and CDR2 from the germline V gene are SNHLY and FYNNEI. CDR3 in DNA: TGTGCCAGCAGCGGACAGGGCTCGGCCTACGAGCAGTACTTC. It translates to CASSGQGSAYEQYF.

The V call is TRBV11-2, the J call TRBJ1-2, with no clear D. The CDR3 consists of 15 residues. Trimming shortened V by 0 bases and J by 2 bases, and 10 bases separated the two germline ends. Germline CDR1 reads SGHAT; CDR2 reads FQNNGV. The CDR3 here is CASSLDPHSNYGYTF. In DNA form, the CDR3 reads TGTGCCAGCAGCTTAGATCCACACAGCAACTATGGCTACACCTTC. The full variable domain, in which reference TRBV11-2 and TRBJ1-2 provide the parts outside the CDR3, is EAGVAQSPRYKIIEKRQSVAFWCNPISGHATLYWYQQILGQGPKLLIQFQNNGVVDDSQLPKDRFSAERLKGVDSTLKIQPAKLEDSAVYLCASSLDPHSNYGYTFGSGTRLTVV.

This clonotype came up once. This sequence joins TRBV3-1 and TRBJ2-7; 7 bases match TRBD1. Trimming at V came to 4 bases and at J to 6 bases, leaving 6 bases not matched to a gene. Germline CDR1 reads LGHDT; CDR2 reads YNNKEL (reference sequence). The CDR3 runs to 13 residues. The CDR3 loop reads CASSLRQGIEQYF. The CDR3 DNA reads TGTGCCAGCAGCCTTAGACAGGGTATCGAGCAGTACTTC.

The chain has TRBV28 and TRBJ1-2, with D hard to call. V was clipped by 0 bases and J by 3 bases, with 2 bases between them. Germline V gene lookup returns CDR1 MDHEN and CDR2 SYDVKM. The CDR3 has 12 residues. The CDR3 protein is CASSLWDYGYTF. The CDR3 bases are TGTGCCAGCAGTTTATGGGACTATGGCTACACCTTC.

The rearrangement uses TRBV20-1 and TRBJ2-7; D gene ambiguous. V was pared by 0 bases and J by 1 base, with 13 bases between. The CDR3 consists of 15 residues. The germline V gene has CDR1 DFQATT and CDR2 SNEGSKA (reference sequence). CDR3 sequence reads: CSARDFAQVSYEQYF. In DNA form, the CDR3 reads TGCAGTGCTAGAGATTTTGCCCAGGTGTCCTACGAGCAGTACTTC.

Turning to this clonotype: One end of the junction varies from germline; a read error may be responsible. The rearrangement links TRBV5-6 to TRBJ2-5; TRBD2 matches 9 bases. This CDR3 comprises 13 residues. Looked up from germline, CDR1 is SGHDT and CDR2 is YYEEEE. The CDR3 spells CASSLRLREGLDF. The CDR3, as DNA: TGTGCCAGCAGCTTGCGGTTGCGGGAGGGTTTGGACTTC. The full variable domain, completed using reference TRBV5-6 and TRBJ2-5, is DAGVTQSPTHLIKTRGQQVTLRCSPKSGHDTVSWYQQALGQGPQFIFQYYEEEERQRGNFPDRFSGHQFPNYSSELNVNALLLGDSALYLCASSLRLREGLDFGPGTRLLVL.

Written as DNA, the CDR3 is TGTGCCAGCACCCTAGTGGCGATGATGCAGCCCCAGCATTTT. It specifies CASTLVAMMQPQHF. The chain carries TRBV7-2 and TRBJ1-5; D gene unclear. This CDR3 region has 14 residues. The germline V and J ends were trimmed by 7 bases and 7 bases, with 17 bases remaining between them. The germline V gene has CDR1 SGHTA and CDR2 FQGNSA. Based on the CDR3 plus reference TRBV7-2 and TRBJ1-5, the full variable domain is GAGVSQSPSNKVTEKGKDVELRCDPISGHTALYWYRQSLGQGLEFLIYFQGNSAPDKSGLPSDRFSAERTGGSVSTLTIQRTQQEDSAVYLCASTLVAMMQPQHFGDGTRLSIL.